The 11 T cell receptor beta chains reported below all come from one sample, sequenced in a study of blood T cell repertoires in COVID-19. Libraries were prepared by immunoSEQ multiplex PCR; TCRdb keeps only in-frame clonotypes and omits some of them. The sample contains fewer than 300,000 clones, more than 70% of which appear only once. Material: PBMCs or T cells enriched from blood (not recorded which). Every receptor here comes from a woman aged 40 to 50 with acute COVID-19.

The CDR3 is CASSPWDSVYYGYTF. CDR3 sequence (DNA): TGTGCCAGCAGTCCTTGGGACAGTGTTTACTATGGCTACACCTTC. V usage is TRBV9 and J usage is TRBJ1-2, with 7 bases identical to TRBD1. After removal of 5 bases from V and 3 bases from J, the junction contained 10 bases not matched to a gene. CDR1 and CDR2 from the germline V gene are SGDLS and YYNGEE. CDR3 size: 15 residues.

This rearrangement joins TRBV28 to TRBJ2-3; D is ambiguous. CDR3 length: 14 residues. Germline loops: CDR1 MDHEN, CDR2 SYDVKM. V was cut by 7 bases and J by 2 bases, with 13 bases left in between. This CDR3 reads CASKTYADTDTQYF. The CDR3 DNA reads TGTGCCAGCAAGACGTATGCGGACACAGATACGCAGTATTTT.

The genes are TRBV28 and TRBJ1-2; the D gene is possibly TRBD1 (5 bases). The CDR3 is 12 residues long. The V and J ends lost 7 bases and 4 bases respectively, with 10 bases between them. CDR1 and CDR2 (germline): MDHEN, SYDVKM. CDR3 in DNA: TGTGCCAGCAAACCCGGGGGCTATGGCTACACCTTC. Amino acid sequence: CASKPGGYGYTF.

The chain uses TRBV30 and TRBJ1-2, with a weak D call TRBD1 (6 bases). There are 11 residues in the CDR3. V lost 5 bases and J lost 5, with 9 bases in between. Germline V CDR1 and CDR2: GTSNPN, SVGIG (reference sequence). CDR3 in DNA: TGTGCCTGGGCAACAGGGTATGGCTACACCTTC. Residues: CAWATGYGYTF. The complete variable domain, with remaining parts taken from reference TRBV30 and TRBJ1-2, reads SQTIHQWPATLVQPVGSPLSLECTVEGTSNPNLYWYRQAAGRGLQLLFYSVGIGQISSEVPQNLSASRPQDRQFILSSKKLLLSDSGFYLCAWATGYGYTFGSGTRLTVV.

The J gene is TRBJ2-3, the V gene TRBV3-1 (or the pseudogene TRBV3-2); 7 bases fit TRBD1. This CDR3 is 14 amino acids long. The germline V gene has CDR1 LGHDT and CDR2 YNNKEL (reference sequence). The ends lost 1 base at V and 6 bases at J; junction bases unmatched: 4. CDR3 protein: CASSQAPGGDTQYF. The CDR3, as DNA: TGTGCCAGCAGCCAAGCCCCAGGGGGTGATACGCAGTATTTT.

CDR3 in amino acids: CASSEAGASYNEQFF. The CDR3 bases are TGTGCCAGCAGTGAAGCTGGGGCCTCCTACAATGAGCAGTTCTTC. The rearrangement uses TRBV2 and TRBJ2-1; D possibly corresponds to TRBD1 (5 bases). The V gene's germline CDR1 is SNHLY and CDR2 FYNNEI. Trimming stripped 0 bases from V and 0 bases from J, with 6 bases between. The CDR3 contains 15 residues. Full variable domain (outside the CDR3, taken from reference TRBV2 and TRBJ2-1): EPEVTQTPSHQVTQMGQEVILRCVPISNHLYFYWYRQILGQKVEFLVSFYNNEISEKSEIFDDQFSVERPDGSNFTLKIRSTKLEDSAMYFCASSEAGASYNEQFFGPGTRLTVL.

The CDR3, as DNA: TGTGCCAGTACTACGTGGCTGGCGTTCCGCGGCTCTGGGGCCAACGTCCTGACTTTC. Translated: CASTTWLAFRGSGANVLTF. The rearrangement links TRBV19 to TRBJ2-6; D ambiguous. Trimming removed 7 bases at V and 0 bases at J, with 22 bases between. The CDR3 sequence is 19 residues long. CDR1 LNHDA and CDR2 SQIVND come from the germline V gene (reference sequence).

The J gene is TRBJ2-1, the V gene TRBV19; no clear D. Trimming removed 5 bases from V and 4 bases from J, with 12 bases in between. This CDR3 is 14 amino acids long. The germline V gene encodes CDR1 LNHDA and CDR2 SQIVND (reference sequence). The CDR3 DNA is TGTGCCAGTAGTCCCAGACTTTTTTACAATGAGCAGTTCTTC. Translation: CASSPRLFYNEQFF.

The chain couples TRBV19 to TRBJ2-7; a possible D gene is TRBD1 (5 bases). Germline V CDR1 and CDR2: LNHDA, SQIVND (reference sequence). Between the trimmed V and J ends, which lost 5 bases and 6 bases, there was a span of 14 bases. The CDR3 runs 13 residues. The CDR3 bases are TGTGCCAGTAGTCCCCGGACATCCCTCGAGCAGTACGTC. Encoded protein: CASSPRTSLEQYV.

The rearrangement joins TRBV27 to TRBJ1-5, with D perhaps TRBD1 (6 bases). CDR1 is MNHEY and CDR2 is SMNVEV in the germline V gene (reference sequence). The CDR3 consists of 14 residues. V dropped 6 bases and J dropped 6 bases, with 15 bases sitting between them. In DNA form, the CDR3 reads TGTGCCAGCAGACCACAGGGCTTACTTCAGCCCCAGCATTTT. Protein sequence: CASRPQGLLQPQHF.

The chain has TRBV30 and TRBJ2-3; D is ambiguous. The germline V gene encodes CDR1 GTSNPN and CDR2 SVGIG (reference sequence). The V gene lost 3 bases and the J gene lost 9 bases, with 10 bases spanning the gap. The CDR3 extends over 11 amino acids. CDR3 DNA: TGTGCCTGGAGCCAGTTGAGGACGCAGTATTTT. This codes for CAWSQLRTQYF.